This entry concerns a single T cell receptor beta chain. Trimming shortened V by 4 bases and J by 7 bases, and 16 bases separated the two germline ends. Germline loops: CDR1 MNHEY, CDR2 SMNVEV (reference sequence). The CDR3 extends over 14 amino acids. This entry belongs to a study of blood T cell repertoires in COVID-19. The table came from immunoSEQ multiplex PCR; TCRdb's copy has only in-frame clones and leaves some out. Of 95,000 to 150,000 clones in the sample, around 79% are singletons; the top ten hold approximately 2.4%. The sequenced sample consisted of peripheral blood. The TCR was taken from a man aged 65-85 years with acute or convalescent COVID-19. This chain connects TRBV27 to TRBJ1-1; D perhaps matches TRBD1 (6 bases). CDR3 in amino acids: CASSSMGHRYEAFF. CDR3 DNA sequence: TGTGCCAGCAGTTCTATGGGACACCGATATGAAGCTTTCTTT.